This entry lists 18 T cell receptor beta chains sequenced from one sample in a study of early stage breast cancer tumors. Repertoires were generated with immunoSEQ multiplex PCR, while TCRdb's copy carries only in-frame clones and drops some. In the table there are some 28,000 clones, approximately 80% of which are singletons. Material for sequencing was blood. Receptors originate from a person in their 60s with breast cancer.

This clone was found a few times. CDR3 sequence (DNA): TGCAGTGCTAGAGATCTGGGACAGGGATACTTC. As protein: CSARDLGQGYF. The chain has TRBV20-1 and TRBJ2-4; 9 bases map to TRBD1. With 0 bases clipped from V and 16 bases from J, the junction kept 4 bases outside the gene matches. There are 11 residues in the CDR3. Germline lookup yields CDR1 DFQATT and CDR2 SNEGSKA (reference sequence).

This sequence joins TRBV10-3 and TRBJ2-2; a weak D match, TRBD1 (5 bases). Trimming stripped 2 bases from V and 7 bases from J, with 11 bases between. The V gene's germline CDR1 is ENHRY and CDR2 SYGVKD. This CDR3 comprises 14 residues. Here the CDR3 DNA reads TGTGCCATCAGTGAGCCAGGGTCTTTCGGGGAGCTGTTTTTT. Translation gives CAISEPGSFGELFF.

The DNA of the CDR3 is TGCGCCAGCAGCTTGTCACAGGGTTCGGAGACCCAGTACTTC. This codes for CASSLSQGSETQYF. The chain has TRBV5-1 and TRBJ2-5, with TRBD1 as a possible D gene (6 bases). The length of the CDR3 is 14 residues. CDR1 is SGHRS and CDR2 is YFSETQ in the germline V gene. V was clipped by 1 base and J by 5 bases, with 12 bases between them.

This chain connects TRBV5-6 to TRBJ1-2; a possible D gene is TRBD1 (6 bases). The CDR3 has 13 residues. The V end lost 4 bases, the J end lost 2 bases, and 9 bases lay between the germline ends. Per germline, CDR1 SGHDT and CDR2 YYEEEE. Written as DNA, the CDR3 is TGTGCCAGCAGCCCCACAGGGAACTATGGCTACACCTTC. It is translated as CASSPTGNYGYTF.

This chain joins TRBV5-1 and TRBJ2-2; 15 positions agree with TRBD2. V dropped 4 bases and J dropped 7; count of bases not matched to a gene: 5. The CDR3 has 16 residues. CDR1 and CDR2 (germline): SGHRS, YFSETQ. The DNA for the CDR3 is TGCGCCAGCAGCGTGGGACTAGCGGGAGGTATCGGGGAGCTGTTTTTT. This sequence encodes CASSVGLAGGIGELFF.

This CDR3 reads CASSLWGDRQETQYF. The DNA for the CDR3 is TGCGCCAGCAGCCTGTGGGGGGACAGACAAGAGACCCAGTACTTC. The chain links TRBV5-1 to TRBJ2-5; maybe TRBD1 (7 bases). Trimming took off 4 bases at V and 2 bases at J, with 15 bases between the two ends. The CDR3 covers 15 residues. The germline gives CDR1 SGHRS, CDR2 YFSETQ.

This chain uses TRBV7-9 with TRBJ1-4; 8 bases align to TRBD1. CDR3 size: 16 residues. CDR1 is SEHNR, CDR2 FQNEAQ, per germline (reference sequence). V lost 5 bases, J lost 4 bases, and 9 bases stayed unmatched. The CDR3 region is CASSPMSGGVNEKLFF. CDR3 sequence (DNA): TGTGCCAGCAGCCCCATGTCAGGGGGCGTTAATGAAAAACTGTTTTTT.

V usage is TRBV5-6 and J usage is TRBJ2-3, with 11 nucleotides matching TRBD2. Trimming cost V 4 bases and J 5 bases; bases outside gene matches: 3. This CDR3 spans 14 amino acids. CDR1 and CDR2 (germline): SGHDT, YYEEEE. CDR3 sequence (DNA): TGTGCCAGCAGCAGGACTAGCGGGTTAGATACGCAGTATTTT. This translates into CASSRTSGLDTQYF.

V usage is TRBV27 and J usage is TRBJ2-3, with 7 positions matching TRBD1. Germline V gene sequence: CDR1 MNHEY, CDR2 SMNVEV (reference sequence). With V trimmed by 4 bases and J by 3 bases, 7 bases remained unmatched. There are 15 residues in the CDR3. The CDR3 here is CASSSGQGVTDTQYF. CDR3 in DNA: TGTGCCAGCAGTTCCGGGCAGGGGGTGACAGATACGCAGTATTTT.

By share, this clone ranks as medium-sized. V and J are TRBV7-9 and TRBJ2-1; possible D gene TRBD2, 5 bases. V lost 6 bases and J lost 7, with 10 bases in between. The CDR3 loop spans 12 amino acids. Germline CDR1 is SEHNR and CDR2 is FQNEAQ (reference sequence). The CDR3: CASSPGWNEQFF. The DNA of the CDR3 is TGTGCCAGCAGTCCGGGGTGGAATGAGCAGTTCTTC.

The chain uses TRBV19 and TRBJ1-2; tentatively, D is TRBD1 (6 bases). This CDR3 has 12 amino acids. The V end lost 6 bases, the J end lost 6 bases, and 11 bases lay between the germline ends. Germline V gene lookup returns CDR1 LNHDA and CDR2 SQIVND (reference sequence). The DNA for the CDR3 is TGTGCCAGTAGCCCACAGGGAAATGGCTACACCTTC. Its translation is CASSPQGNGYTF.

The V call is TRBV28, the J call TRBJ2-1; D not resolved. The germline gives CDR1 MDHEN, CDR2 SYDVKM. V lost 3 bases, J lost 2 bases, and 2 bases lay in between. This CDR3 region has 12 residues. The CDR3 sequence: CASSFTYNEQFF. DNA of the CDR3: TGTGCCAGCAGTTTCACCTACAATGAGCAGTTCTTC.

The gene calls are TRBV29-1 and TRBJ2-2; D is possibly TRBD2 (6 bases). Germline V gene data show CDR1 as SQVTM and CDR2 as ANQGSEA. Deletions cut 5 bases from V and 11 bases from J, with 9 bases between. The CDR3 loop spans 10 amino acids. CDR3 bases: TGCAGCGTTCGGGACTCAGAGCTGTTTTTT. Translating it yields CSVRDSELFF.

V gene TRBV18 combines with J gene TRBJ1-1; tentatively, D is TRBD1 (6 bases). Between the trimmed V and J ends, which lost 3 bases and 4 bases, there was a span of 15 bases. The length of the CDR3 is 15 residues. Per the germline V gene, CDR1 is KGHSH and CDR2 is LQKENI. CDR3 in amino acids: CASSPQGTLFTEAFF. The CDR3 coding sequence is TGTGCCAGCTCACCGCAGGGGACCTTGTTCACTGAAGCTTTCTTT.

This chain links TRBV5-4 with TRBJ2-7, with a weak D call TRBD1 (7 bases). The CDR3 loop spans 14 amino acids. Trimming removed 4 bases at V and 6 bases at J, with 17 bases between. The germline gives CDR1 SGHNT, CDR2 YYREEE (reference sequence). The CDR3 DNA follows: TGTGCCAGCAGCCTCGACAGGGCCGGGGGCGAGCAGTACTTC. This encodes CASSLDRAGGEQYF.

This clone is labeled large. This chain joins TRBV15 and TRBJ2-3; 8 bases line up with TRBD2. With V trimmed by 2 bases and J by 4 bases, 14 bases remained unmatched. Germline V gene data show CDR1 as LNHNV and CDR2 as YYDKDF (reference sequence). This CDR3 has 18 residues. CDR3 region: CATSRPGWSGSNSDTQYF. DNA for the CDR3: TGTGCCACCAGCAGACCAGGGTGGAGCGGGAGTAACTCAGATACGCAGTATTTT.

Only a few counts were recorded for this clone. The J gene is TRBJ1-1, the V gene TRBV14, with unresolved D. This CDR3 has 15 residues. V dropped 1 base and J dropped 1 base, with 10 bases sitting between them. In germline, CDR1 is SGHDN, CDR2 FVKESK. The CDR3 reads CASSQVPGRNTEAFF. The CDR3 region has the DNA TGTGCCAGCAGCCAAGTGCCGGGAAGGAACACTGAAGCTTTCTTT.

CDR3 nucleotide sequence: TGCAGCGTTGAAGATCTTGGCTCTCCCGGGGCTTTCTTT. Translating it yields CSVEDLGSPGAFF. The rearrangement uses TRBV29-1 and TRBJ1-1; D call uncertain. The germline V gene has CDR1 SQVTM and CDR2 ANQGSEA. V dropped 0 bases and J dropped 11 bases, with 16 bases sitting between them. This CDR3 is built from 13 residues.